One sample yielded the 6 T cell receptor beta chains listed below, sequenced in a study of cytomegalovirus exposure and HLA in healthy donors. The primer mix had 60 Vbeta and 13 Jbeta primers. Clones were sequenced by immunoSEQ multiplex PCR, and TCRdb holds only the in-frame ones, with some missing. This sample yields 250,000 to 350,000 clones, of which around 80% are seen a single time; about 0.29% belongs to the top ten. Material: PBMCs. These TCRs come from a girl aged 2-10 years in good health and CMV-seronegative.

CDR3 sequence: CASSITTGNYEQYF. The CDR3 DNA reads TGTGCCAGCAGTATAACCACAGGGAACTACGAGCAGTACTTC. The chain links TRBV6-1 to TRBJ2-7, with a possible D match to TRBD1 (6 bases). This CDR3 contains 14 residues. Trimming removed 5 bases from V and 3 bases from J, with 14 bases in between. Germline V gives CDR1 MNHNS, CDR2 SASEGT.

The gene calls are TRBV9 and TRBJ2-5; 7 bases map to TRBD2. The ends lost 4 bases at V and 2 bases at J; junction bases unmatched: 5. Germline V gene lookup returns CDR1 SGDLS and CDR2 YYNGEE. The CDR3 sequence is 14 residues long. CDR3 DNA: TGTGCCAGCAGCCCAGTGGGGGGGCAAGAGACCCAGTACTTC. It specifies CASSPVGGQETQYF.

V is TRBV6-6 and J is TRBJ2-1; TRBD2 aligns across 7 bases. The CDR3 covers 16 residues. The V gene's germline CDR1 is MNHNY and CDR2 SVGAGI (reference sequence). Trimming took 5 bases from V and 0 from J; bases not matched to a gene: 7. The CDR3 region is CASSLSGTTSYNEQFF. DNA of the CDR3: TGTGCCAGCAGTCTCTCCGGGACTACCTCCTACAATGAGCAGTTCTTC.

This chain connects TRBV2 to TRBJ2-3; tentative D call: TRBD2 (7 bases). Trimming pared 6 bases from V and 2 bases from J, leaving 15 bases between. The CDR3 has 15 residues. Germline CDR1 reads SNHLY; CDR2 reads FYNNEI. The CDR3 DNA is TGTGCCAGCAGACCGTGGGCGGGGGCCACAGATACGCAGTATTTT. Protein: CASRPWAGATDTQYF.

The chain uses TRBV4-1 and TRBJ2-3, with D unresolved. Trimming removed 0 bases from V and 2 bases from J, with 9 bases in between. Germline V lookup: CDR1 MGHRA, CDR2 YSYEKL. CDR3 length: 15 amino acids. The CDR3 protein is CASSQDLSSTDTQYF. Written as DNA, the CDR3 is TGCGCCAGCAGCCAAGATCTAAGTTCCACAGATACGCAGTATTTT.

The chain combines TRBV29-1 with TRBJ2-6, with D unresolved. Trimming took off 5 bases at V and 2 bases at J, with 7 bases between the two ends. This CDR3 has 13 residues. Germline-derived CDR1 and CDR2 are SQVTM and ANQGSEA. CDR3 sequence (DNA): TGCAGCGTTATAACTCCTGGGGCCAACGTCCTGACTTTC. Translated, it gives CSVITPGANVLTF.